Listed here are 3 T cell receptor beta chains from one sample, sequenced in a study of identical twins. TCRdb recomputed calls from the 5' RACE reads with MiXCR, one row per CDR3 protein. The table has under 350,000 distinct CDR3 sequences, 8% to 9.5% seen once. These same records also appear under a second study, on yellow fever vaccine responses in identical twins.

Material for sequencing was CD8+ T cells sorted from blood. These receptors all stem from a woman between 18 and 29 years old in good health.

This clonotype showed up just a few times. The chain employs TRBV6-5 and TRBJ2-7, with D perhaps being TRBD1 or TRBD2 (6 bases each). This CDR3 contains 17 residues. Germline values: CDR1 MNHEY, CDR2 SVGAGI. V was trimmed by 2 bases and J by 0 bases, leaving 17 bases between them. In nucleotides, the CDR3 is TGTGCCAGCAGTTACCACTCGAGAGGGGGGTCCTCCTACGAGCAGTACTTC. Translation: CASSYHSRGGSSYEQYF.

The chain couples TRBV15 to TRBJ2-7, with D perhaps TRBD2 (6 bases). Germline assignment: CDR1 LNHNV and CDR2 YYDKDF (reference sequence). The CDR3 loop spans 15 amino acids. Trimming removed 3 bases at V and 0 bases at J, with 12 bases between. CDR3 residues: CATSREGTDSYEQYF. Here the CDR3 DNA reads TGTGCCACCAGCAGGGAGGGGACGGACTCCTACGAGCAGTACTTC. The full variable domain, with the rest looked up from reference TRBV15 and TRBJ2-7, is DAMVIQNPRYQVTQFGKPVTLSCSQTLNHNVMYWYQQKSSQAPKLLFHYYDKDFNNEADTPDNFQSRRPNTSFCFLDIRSPGLGDTAMYLCATSREGTDSYEQYFGPGTRLTVT.

This clonotype was seen repeatedly, ten times or more. The J gene is TRBJ2-1, the V gene TRBV20-1, with TRBD2 identical over 7 bases. In germline, CDR1 is DFQATT, CDR2 SNEGSKA (reference sequence). Germline trimming cut 5 bases from V and 5 bases from J; bases unmatched to any gene: 6. The length of the CDR3 is 13 residues. The CDR3 DNA follows: TGCAGTGCTTTCGGGCTAGCGGACAATGAGCAGTTCTTC. This translates into CSAFGLADNEQFF.